The 16 T cell receptor beta chains in this list originate from one sample, sequenced in a study of cytomegalovirus exposure and HLA in healthy donors. Primers included in the PCR were 60 Vbeta and 13 Jbeta primers. Generated by immunoSEQ multiplex PCR, the TCRdb table keeps only in-frame clones and is missing some. The sample lists about 100,000 clones; roughly 71% were seen once. The source material was PBMCs. The source of these receptors is a middle-aged man in good health and CMV-seropositive.

This chain joins TRBV29-1 and TRBJ2-1; D might be TRBD2 (6 bases). The germline CDR1 and CDR2 sequences are SQVTM and ANQGSEA. V shed 6 bases and J shed 12 bases, with 21 bases lying between them. The CDR3 is 13 amino acids. CDR3 residues: CSVRDSAPFGQFF. DNA of the CDR3: TGCAGCGTGCGGGACTCTGCACCATTTGGGCAGTTCTTC.

This rearrangement joins TRBV30 to TRBJ2-5, with D unresolved. Germline V gene lookup returns CDR1 GTSNPN and CDR2 SVGIG (reference sequence). Trimming took off 0 bases at V and 5 bases at J, with 7 bases between the two ends. There are 12 residues in the CDR3. The CDR3 DNA follows: TGTGCCTGGAGTGTAGAGGCGGAGACCCAGTACTTC. Its protein product is CAWSVEAETQYF.

The J gene is TRBJ1-3, the V gene TRBV9; the D is unclear. The CDR3 is made up of 18 amino acids. Germline V lookup: CDR1 SGDLS, CDR2 YYNGEE. V lost 2 bases, J lost 0 bases, and 18 bases lay in between. DNA for the CDR3: TGTGCCAGCAGCGTTGGATTTCCGTCCAGGATCTCTGGAAACACCATATATTTT. Encoded protein: CASSVGFPSRISGNTIYF.

J is TRBJ2-1 and V is TRBV18; 13 bases align to TRBD2. CDR1 KGHSH and CDR2 LQKENI come from the germline V gene. Trimming cost V 6 bases and J 7 bases; bases outside gene matches: 9. The CDR3 contains 16 residues. The CDR3 loop is CASSSPGTSGTNEQFF. The CDR3 DNA sequence: TGTGCCAGCTCGTCTCCCGGGACTAGCGGGACGAATGAGCAGTTCTTC.

The chain employs TRBV6-5 and TRBJ2-1, with TRBD2 matching 7 bases. The germline V gene has CDR1 MNHEY and CDR2 SVGAGI. The CDR3 length is 15 residues. After removal of 0 bases from V and 4 bases from J, the junction contained 3 bases not matched to a gene. CDR3 sequence (DNA): TGTGCCAGCAGTTACTCGACTAGCAGTTACAATGAGCAGTTCTTC. Translation gives CASSYSTSSYNEQFF.

Here the CDR3 DNA reads TGTGCCAGCACCCCGGGGGATTTCTATGGCTACACCTTC. This gives the protein CASTPGDFYGYTF. This sequence joins TRBV5-4 and TRBJ1-2, with D possibly being TRBD1 (5 bases). Trimming removed 6 bases from V and 4 bases from J, with 13 bases in between. This CDR3 spans 13 amino acids. From germline, CDR1 is SGHNT and CDR2 YYREEE (reference sequence).

This chain connects TRBV29-1 to TRBJ2-1; no clear D gene. From germline, CDR1 is SQVTM and CDR2 ANQGSEA. This CDR3 contains 14 residues. V was clipped by 3 bases and J by 2 bases, with 11 bases between them. The CDR3 nucleotides read TGCAGCGTTGACATTGGCGGCCCCTACAATGAGCAGTTCTTC. It specifies CSVDIGGPYNEQFF.

This clone was observed a few times. The chain links TRBV10-3 to TRBJ2-7, with TRBD2 matching 10 bases. Germline CDR1 reads ENHRY; CDR2 reads SYGVKD. The CDR3 contains 14 residues. The V and J ends lost 8 bases and 5 bases, in that order; junction bases with no gene match: 9. This CDR3 reads CAIGASGSINEQYV. The CDR3 DNA reads as TGTGCCATCGGGGCTAGCGGGAGCATCAACGAGCAGTACGTC.

V is TRBV9 and J is TRBJ2-6; 8 positions agree with TRBD1. J was trimmed by 0 bases and V by 4 bases; bases with no gene match: 3. The CDR3 loop spans 16 amino acids. Germline assignment: CDR1 SGDLS and CDR2 YYNGEE. The CDR3 DNA sequence: TGTGCCAGCAGCACAGGGGGTTACTCTGGGGCCAACGTCCTGACTTTC. Its translation is CASSTGGYSGANVLTF.

This clone was seen a few times. The V gene is TRBV7-9, the J gene TRBJ1-5; no clear D. V was clipped by 1 base and J by 4 bases, with 5 bases between them. The CDR3 sequence is 13 residues long. Germline-derived CDR1 and CDR2 are SEHNR and FQNEAQ (reference sequence). CDR3 region: CASSLVGNQPQHF. The CDR3 DNA follows: TGTGCCAGCAGCTTAGTCGGGAATCAGCCCCAGCATTTT.

This clone has more than one count but fewer than ten. V usage is TRBV5-4 and J usage is TRBJ1-1; no reliable D call. This CDR3 has 13 residues. Trimming pared 1 base from V and 3 bases from J, leaving 7 bases between. Germline loops: CDR1 SGHNT, CDR2 YYREEE (reference sequence). CDR3 amino acids: CASSLLGDTEAFF. The CDR3 coding sequence is TGTGCCAGCAGCTTGTTGGGAGACACTGAAGCTTTCTTT.

This clone is a singleton in its sample. The chain carries TRBV27 and TRBJ2-3, with 8 bases lining up with TRBD2. J gave up 4 bases and V 6 bases, and 15 bases lay outside the gene matches. The CDR3 is 17 residues long. Germline CDR1 reads MNHEY; CDR2 reads SMNVEV (reference sequence). CDR3 sequence reads: CASSPWGSGKVADTQYF. DNA of the CDR3: TGTGCCAGCAGCCCCTGGGGTAGCGGGAAGGTGGCAGATACGCAGTATTTT.

This clone appeared a single time. The V gene is TRBV4-1, the J gene TRBJ1-1, with a tentative D call TRBD1 (5 bases). Trimming stripped 0 bases from V and 4 bases from J, with 12 bases between. The germline V gene has CDR1 MGHRA and CDR2 YSYEKL. This CDR3 contains 15 residues. Here the CDR3 DNA reads TGCGCCAGCAGCCAAGAGGGTGTGGGGGGCACTGAAGCTTTCTTT. Its translation: CASSQEGVGGTEAFF.

The sample holds a few counts of this clone. V gene TRBV6-1 combines with J gene TRBJ2-7, with TRBD2 matching over 15 bases. Germline CDR1 reads MNHNS; CDR2 reads SASEGT. The trim removed 5 bases at V and 9 bases at J, leaving 2 bases unmatched. The CDR3 runs to 13 residues. CDR3 loop: CASSLGLAGGQYF. The CDR3 DNA reads as TGTGCCAGCAGTTTGGGACTAGCGGGAGGGCAGTACTTC.

This clone was seen only once. The J gene is TRBJ2-6, the V gene TRBV21-1; the DNA was not used to check the table's D call, TRBD2. TRBV21-1 is a recognized pseudogene. The CDR3 has 17 amino acids. The CDR3 here is CASIVTRSSSGANVLTF. The CDR3 coding sequence is TGTGCCAGCATCGTGACTAGATCTTCCTCTGGGGCCAACGTCCTGACTTTC.

The V and J genes are TRBV30 and TRBJ1-2; the match to TRBD1 covers 7 bases. V lost 1 base and J lost 5; bases outside the gene matches: 1. The germline CDR1 and CDR2 sequences are GTSNPN and SVGIG (reference sequence). There are 12 residues in the CDR3. This chain's CDR3 is CAWSAGQYGYTF. The DNA for the CDR3 is TGTGCCTGGAGTGCGGGACAGTATGGCTACACCTTC.